Below, 21 T cell receptor beta chains from the same sample are listed, as sequenced in a study of CD4 T cells in relation to SARS-CoV-2 and coronaviruses. These receptors lack a known antigen. TCRdb's copy holds only in-frame clones and misses some; the assay was immunoSEQ multiplex PCR. The sample carries 20,000 or so clones, approximately 68% recorded once. Before the COVID-19 pandemic, during about 2011-2019, CD4+ T cells were taken from unexposed donors. CD4+ T cells were isolated from the cells after around 10 days of culture. The sequenced sample consisted of CD4+ T cells from PBMCs, cultured in vitro. These receptors were collected from a human donor in good health.

The chain has TRBV29-1 and TRBJ2-5, with a weak D call TRBD1 (6 bases). Looked up from germline, CDR1 is SQVTM and CDR2 is ANQGSEA. V was cut by 4 bases and J by 4 bases, with 13 bases left in between. The CDR3 is 13 amino acids. The CDR3 is CSVGDSGAETQYF. CDR3 nucleotides: TGCAGCGTTGGAGATTCAGGGGCAGAGACCCAGTACTTC.

The CDR3 DNA follows: TGTGCCAGCAGTGAAGGGCAGGGAGGAAACACCATATATTTT. Translated: CASSEGQGGNTIYF. This rearrangement joins TRBV6-1 to TRBJ1-3; maybe TRBD1 (5 bases). The V gene lost 1 base and the J gene lost 4 bases, with 8 bases spanning the gap. CDR1 and CDR2 (germline): MNHNS, SASEGT. CDR3 size: 14 residues.

This clone has only one observation. This chain joins TRBV20-1 and TRBJ1-3; D unclear. Germline CDR1 reads DFQATT; CDR2 reads SNEGSKA (reference sequence). This CDR3 is built from 11 residues. Trimming removed 1 base from V and 6 bases from J, with 4 bases in between. Written as DNA, the CDR3 is TGCAGTGCTAGAGCTCAAAACACCATATATTTT. It codes for CSARAQNTIYF.

This clone was detected once. The chain uses TRBV19 and TRBJ1-2; a weak D match, TRBD1 (6 bases). The germline gives CDR1 LNHDA, CDR2 SQIVND (reference sequence). V dropped 5 bases and J dropped 3 bases, with 13 bases sitting between them. The CDR3 has 14 residues. CDR3 in amino acids: CASSAGVEDYGYTF. The CDR3 DNA reads TGTGCCAGTAGTGCAGGGGTCGAGGACTATGGCTACACCTTC.

This clone has just a few counts. The gene calls are TRBV12-3 or TRBV12-4 and TRBJ1-6; D not resolved. V was pared by 2 bases and J by 6 bases, with 5 bases between. CDR3 length: 13 residues. The CDR3 DNA is TGTGCCAGCAGTTTAAGTAGTAATTCACCCCTCCACTTT. It specifies CASSLSSNSPLHF.

CDR3 sequence (DNA): TGTGCCAGCAGCTTAGAACGGGGGGCGTATAGGTATGGCTACACCTTC. As protein: CASSLERGAYRYGYTF. The chain combines TRBV7-8 with TRBJ1-2; D may be TRBD1 (6 bases). The CDR3 spans 16 residues. Trimming took off 1 base at V and 5 bases at J, with 17 bases between the two ends. Germline CDR1 is SGHVS and CDR2 is FQNEAQ.

The chain has TRBV5-1 and TRBJ2-2, with 8 nucleotides matching TRBD1. Germline V gives CDR1 SGHRS, CDR2 YFSETQ. This CDR3 contains 16 residues. V shed 0 bases and J 6 bases; nucleotides not matched to a gene: 7. CDR3 coding DNA: TGCGCCAGCAGCTTGGGCCAGGGGGCAGTATCCGGGGAGCTGTTTTTT. Translated: CASSLGQGAVSGELFF.

The genes are TRBV7-8 and TRBJ2-7; 7 nucleotides line up with TRBD2. The CDR3 spans 15 residues. The V and J ends lost 0 bases and 3 bases, in that order; junction bases with no gene match: 5. Germline V gives CDR1 SGHVS, CDR2 FQNEAQ. CDR3 in amino acids: CASSLAVGGGYEQYF. For the CDR3, the DNA is TGTGCCAGCAGCTTAGCGGTTGGGGGGGGCTACGAGCAGTACTTC.

The V gene is TRBV18, the J gene TRBJ1-4; D is unclear. The CDR3 consists of 15 residues. The germline V and J ends were trimmed by 2 bases and 8 bases, with 15 bases remaining between them. Germline assignment: CDR1 KGHSH and CDR2 LQKENI. The CDR3, as DNA: TGTGCCAGCTCACCAATGACCGACACCCGGGAAAAACTGTTTTTT. Amino acids: CASSPMTDTREKLFF.

V is TRBV28 and J is TRBJ2-3, with 12 bases that match TRBD2. The CDR3 spans 15 residues. Germline V gene lookup returns CDR1 MDHEN and CDR2 SYDVKM. Trimming cost V 5 bases and J 3 bases; bases outside gene matches: 3. CDR3 sequence (DNA): TGTGCCAGCAGTATAACTAGCGGGAGGACAGATACGCAGTATTTT. Protein product: CASSITSGRTDTQYF.

The CDR3 spells CASSATSYNEQFF. As DNA, the CDR3 is TGTGCCAGCAGCGCGACTAGTTACAATGAGCAGTTCTTC. The rearrangement uses TRBV7-2 and TRBJ2-1, with D maybe TRBD2 (6 bases). Germline V gene lookup returns CDR1 SGHTA and CDR2 FQGNSA. Trimming left V 5 bases short and J 4 bases short, with 9 bases between. This CDR3 region has 13 residues.

The chain employs TRBV5-1 and TRBJ1-1; 7 positions match TRBD1. Germline CDR1 SGHRS, CDR2 YFSETQ. The CDR3 loop spans 15 amino acids. J was trimmed by 2 bases and V by 5 bases; bases with no gene match: 9. The CDR3, as DNA: TGCGCCAGCAGTCGGGAGACAGGGCTTAACACTGAAGCTTTCTTT. It specifies CASSRETGLNTEAFF.

V gene TRBV2 combines with J gene TRBJ1-5; TRBD1 might be the D (5 bases). Between the trimmed V and J ends, which lost 5 bases and 0 bases, there was a span of 8 bases. The CDR3 has 14 amino acids. Germline V gene sequence: CDR1 SNHLY, CDR2 FYNNEI. The CDR3 here is CASSTGTSNQPQHF. The DNA of the CDR3 is TGTGCCAGCAGTACCGGGACTAGCAATCAGCCCCAGCATTTT.

The chain combines TRBV4-1 with TRBJ1-5, with TRBD1 matching over 9 bases. Germline V CDR1 and CDR2: MGHRA, YSYEKL. V was pared by 4 bases and J by 0 bases, with 7 bases of the junction left unmatched. This CDR3 region has 17 residues. The CDR3 DNA reads TGCGCCAGCAGCCGGGGACAGGGTGATTTTAGCAATCAGCCCCAGCATTTT. It codes for CASSRGQGDFSNQPQHF.

The chain couples TRBV6-5 to TRBJ1-4; D gene ambiguous. In germline, CDR1 is MNHEY, CDR2 SVGAGI. This CDR3 region has 15 residues. Between the trimmed V and J ends, which lost 6 bases and 0 bases, there was a span of 11 bases. The CDR3 protein is CASSVSSSTNEKLFF. CDR3 in DNA: TGTGCCAGCAGCGTCAGCTCTTCAACTAATGAAAAACTGTTTTTT.

The chain joins TRBV5-1 to TRBJ2-3; either TRBD1 or TRBD2 may fit D (7 bases each). Germline CDR1 SGHRS, CDR2 YFSETQ. V lost 1 base and J 2 bases, leaving 11 bases between the germline ends. The CDR3 loop spans 15 amino acids. The CDR3 region is CASSLQGGYTDTQYF. The CDR3 nucleotides read TGCGCCAGCAGCTTGCAGGGGGGGTACACAGATACGCAGTATTTT.

This chain joins TRBV6-6 and TRBJ2-6, with 11 positions matching TRBD1. CDR3 size: 17 residues. Germline loops: CDR1 MNHNY, CDR2 SVGAGI (reference sequence). Trimming at V came to 5 bases and at J to 2 bases, leaving 5 bases not matched to a gene. DNA of the CDR3: TGTGCCAGCAGTCGGGACAGGGGGGGCCCTGGGGCCAACGTCCTGACTTTC. This translates into CASSRDRGGPGANVLTF.

The CDR3 nucleotides read TGCGCCAGCAGCCCCGACAGGGGGGACGAAAAACTGTTTTTT. Translated: CASSPDRGDEKLFF. This sequence joins TRBV4-1 and TRBJ1-4; 9 nucleotides align to TRBD1. CDR1 and CDR2 from the germline V gene are MGHRA and YSYEKL. V was pared by 4 bases and J by 8 bases, with 5 bases of the junction left unmatched. The CDR3 consists of 14 residues.

This clone was detected only a few times. V gene TRBV20-1 combines with J gene TRBJ2-7, with a weak D call TRBD1 (5 bases). The germline CDR1 and CDR2 sequences are DFQATT and SNEGSKA (reference sequence). The CDR3 totals 15 residues. V lost 3 bases and J lost 0, with 15 bases in between. The CDR3 here is CSASQGQSSSYEQYF. In nucleotides, the CDR3 is TGCAGTGCTAGTCAGGGTCAGTCGAGCTCCTACGAGCAGTACTTC.

The chain employs TRBV3-1 (or the pseudogene TRBV3-2) and TRBJ2-7; D is undetermined. There are 15 residues in the CDR3. Germline V gene lookup returns CDR1 LGHDT and CDR2 YNNKEL (reference sequence). Trimming left V 0 bases short and J 0 bases short, with 9 bases between. The CDR3 bases are TGTGCCAGCAGCCAAGATGTCCTGAGCTCCTACGAGCAGTACTTC. Amino acid sequence: CASSQDVLSSYEQYF.

This clone was detected only a few times. The J gene is TRBJ2-5, the V gene TRBV29-1; 7 bases line up with TRBD1. Trimming took 1 base from V and 4 from J; bases not matched to a gene: 3. Per the germline V gene, CDR1 is SQVTM and CDR2 is ANQGSEA. This CDR3 is 13 amino acids long. This chain's CDR3 is CSVEVQGVETQYF. CDR3 DNA: TGCAGCGTTGAAGTTCAGGGGGTAGAGACCCAGTACTTC.